The clone carrying this T cell receptor beta chain showed up many times. The data derive from a study of cytomegalovirus exposure and HLA in healthy donors. Germline V CDR1 and CDR2: MRHNA, SNTAGT. V was cut by 8 bases and J by 2 bases, with 17 bases left in between. There are 15 residues in the CDR3. Measured with immunoSEQ multiplex PCR; TCRdb has only the in-frame clones, and not every one. The sample includes fewer than 200,000 clones, roughly 80% seen only once; the top ten take 2.5% to 3%. Source material: PBMCs. This TCR derives from a woman between 18 and 29 years old in good health and CMV-seropositive. This sequence joins TRBV6-4 and TRBJ2-3; maybe TRBD2 (6 bases). The CDR3 DNA is TGTGCCAGCTCAACCCATTCGGGGGACACAGATACGCAGTATTTT. Translation: CASSTHSGDTDTQYF.